Listed below are T cell receptor beta chains from one sample, sequenced in a study of CD8 T cells in Susac syndrome. TCRdb reprocessed the immunoSEQ multiplex PCR reads with MiXCR, giving one entry per CDR3 protein. The table shows about 300,000 distinct CDR3 sequences, with 85% occurring only once. The sample taken for sequencing was CD8+ T cells from PBMCs. Receptors were obtained from a human donor with multiple sclerosis. CDR3s include the opening cysteine and the closing phenylalanine or tryptophan. Each record gives: D gene, J gene, clone size, V gene, CDR3 DNA, CDR3 protein. The D gene is left open where the match is weak. Part of the rows lack a size; the others show once, few, many or a class for expanded clones.

TRBD2 | TRBJ2-1 | - | TRBV18 | TGTGCCAGCTCACCGGACCTAGCGGGGCCCTACAATGAGCAGTTCTTC | CASSPDLAGPYNEQFF
- | TRBJ2-3 | - | TRBV27 | TGTGCCAGCAGTTCAAGACAAAGCACAGATACGCAGTATTTT | CASSSRQSTDTQYF
- | TRBJ1-3 | - | TRBV4-3 | TGCGCCAGCAGCCAAGATACGGTCCTCTCTGGAAACACCATATATTTT | CASSQDTVLSGNTIYF
- | TRBJ2-7 | - | TRBV30 | TGTGCCTGGAACCTGGGCGGTCGGGGGGACAGGCCGTACTCCTACGAGCAGTACTTC | CAWNLGGRGDRPYSYEQYF
TRBD2 | TRBJ2-3 | - | TRBV6-5 | TGTGCCAGCAGTTACAGACTAGCGGGGCTCACAGATACGCAGTATTTT | CASSYRLAGLTDTQYF
TRBD2 | TRBJ2-7 | - | TRBV20-1 | TGCAGTGCTAGACCTAGCGGGATATCGGGCGAGCAGTACTTC | CSARPSGISGEQYF
- | TRBJ1-1 | once | TRBV2 | TGTGCCAGCAGTTCCGACAGTACTGAAGCTTTCTTT | CASSSDSTEAFF
TRBD1 | TRBJ2-1 | - | TRBV5-4 | TGTGCCAGCAGACTCGGTCAGGGGGCGTACAATGAGCAGTTCTTC | CASRLGQGAYNEQFF
- | TRBJ2-7 | once | TRBV19 | TGTGCCAGTAGTATAAGGACAGCCTACGAGCAGTACTTC | CASSIRTAYEQYF
TRBD1 | TRBJ2-7 | - | TRBV2 | TGTGCCAGCAGGGGGGAGACAGGGAGCCCCTACGAGCAGTACTTC | CASRGETGSPYEQYF
- | TRBJ1-1 | - | TRBV7-8 | TGTGCCAGCAGCTTAGGCCAGGCCCTCTACGGTCTTTTACCTGAAGCTTTCTTT | CASSLGQALYGLLPEAFF
TRBD1 | TRBJ2-6 | once | TRBV20-1 | TGCAGTGCTAGGACCTCAGGGGGCGGACGGTTGGGGGCCAACGTCCTGACTTTC | CSARTSGGGRLGANVLTF
- | TRBJ2-2 | - | TRBV7-9 | TGTGCCAGCAGTGACAGCACGGGCCCGGGCGGGGAGCTGTTTTTT | CASSDSTGPGGELFF
- | TRBJ1-1 | - | TRBV27 | TGTGCCAGCAGTTTATTCTGGGGACTCGACACTGAAGCTTTCTTT | CASSLFWGLDTEAFF
- | TRBJ1-5 | few | TRBV4-3 | TGCGCCAGCAGCCAAGTGTCCAGCCAGCCCCAGCATTTT | CASSQVSSQPQHF
- | TRBJ2-2 | - | TRBV27 | TGTGCCAGCAGTTTTTTGGTCTTCGCGAACACCGGGGAGCTGTTTTTT | CASSFLVFANTGELFF
TRBD1 | TRBJ1-2 | - | TRBV2 | TGTGCCAGCAGGCTGCCGGGACAGGCTTACTATGGCTACACCTTC | CASRLPGQAYYGYTF
- | TRBJ2-7 | few | TRBV30 | TGTGCCTGGAGTGTACGAGGCGGGTTTGGAGAGCAGTACTTC | CAWSVRGGFGEQYF
- | TRBJ1-5 | - | TRBV7-9 | TGTGCCAGCAGCGGCGCGAGTGGTCAGCCCCAGCATTTT | CASSGASGQPQHF
TRBD1 | TRBJ2-2 | - | TRBV7-8 | TGTGCCAGCAGATCCGGGACAGGGGCCACCGGGGAGCTGTTTTTT | CASRSGTGATGELFF
- | TRBJ2-1 | - | TRBV6-5 | TGTGCCAGCAGTTACCGGGACTCCATCAATGAGCAGTTCTTC | CASSYRDSINEQFF
TRBD1 | TRBJ1-2 | - | TRBV9 | TGTGCCAGCAGCGTAGCCACGACAGGGACGAACTATGGCTACACCTTC | CASSVATTGTNYGYTF
TRBD1 | TRBJ1-1 | - | TRBV10-3 | TGTGCCATCAGGGCCGCCCCGGGACAGGGGCAACCGGGAGAAACTGAAGCTTTCTTT | CAIRAAPGQGQPGETEAFF
- | TRBJ2-6 | once | TRBV27 | TGTGCCAGCAGTGTAATTAGTCCCTTAGGGGCCAACGTCCTGACTTTC | CASSVISPLGANVLTF
- | TRBJ1-5 | - | TRBV28 | TGTGCCAGCAGTTTATTTCGAACCCAGCATTTT | CASSLFRTQHF
TRBD1 | TRBJ2-3 | once | TRBV6-1 | TGTGCCAGCAGCGGACAGGGCACAGATACGCAGTATTTT | CASSGQGTDTQYF
TRBD1 | TRBJ2-7 | - | TRBV2 | TGTGCCAGCAGTGAGCCGGGACAGGGGTACGAGCAGTACTTC | CASSEPGQGYEQYF
- | TRBJ2-7 | - | TRBV28 | TGTGCCAGCAGTACCCCCCGGGCCATCCGAGGCTCCTACGAGCAGTACTTC | CASSTPRAIRGSYEQYF
- | TRBJ2-2 | - | TRBV20-1 | TGCAGTGCTAGCAGGGTAGCCGGGGAGCTGTTTTTT | CSASRVAGELFF
- | TRBJ2-7 | - | TRBV13 | TGTGCCAGCAGCACGAGCGGGCTAAACTACGAGCAGTACTTC | CASSTSGLNYEQYF
- | TRBJ2-3 | - | TRBV6-6 | TGTGCCAGCAGTTTCTTTGGAGGGTATGTTACGCAGTATTTT | CASSFFGGYVTQYF
- | TRBJ1-5 | - | TRBV9 | TGTGCCAGCAGCGTAGGCCAGGACAATCAGCCCCAGCATTTT | CASSVGQDNQPQHF
TRBD2 | TRBJ2-2 | - | TRBV10-3 | TGTGCCACAGGACTAGCGGGAACCGGGGAGCTGTTTTTT | CATGLAGTGELFF
TRBD2 | TRBJ2-7 | - | TRBV6-6 | TGTGCCAGCAGTTACTCGAGACTAGCGGGTTACGAAGAGCAGTACTTC | CASSYSRLAGYEEQYF
- | TRBJ1-2 | - | TRBV18 | TGTGCCAGCTCACCATCTTGGGTTGAGACAGCGCTCTATGGCTACACCTTC | CASSPSWVETALYGYTF
- | TRBJ2-3 | - | TRBV10-2 | TGCGCCAGCAGTGCGGACACAGATACGCAGTATTTT | CASSADTDTQYF
- | TRBJ2-7 | few | TRBV4-3 | TGCGCCAGCAGCCAAGAGCCCGTGCCTGGTTACGAGCAGTACTTC | CASSQEPVPGYEQYF
- | TRBJ2-1 | - | TRBV12-3/TRBV12-4 | TGTGCCAGCAGTTTAGGTAGGGGCAATAGGAATGAGCAGTTCTTC | CASSLGRGNRNEQFF
- | TRBJ2-4 | - | TRBV29-1 | TGCAGCGTTGAGGCTGGCATTCAGTACTTC | CSVEAGIQYF
- | TRBJ2-3 | - | TRBV6-5 | TGTGCCAGCAGTTATGGGACCTTTACAGATACGCAGTATTTT | CASSYGTFTDTQYF
- | TRBJ2-3 | - | TRBV21-1 | TGTGCCAGCAGCTCAGCTAGCTGGGGCACAGATACGCAGTATTTT | CASSSASWGTDTQYF
- | TRBJ2-7 | - | TRBV15 | TGTGCCACCAGCACAGTGTTAGGCCCTTACGAGCAGTACTTC | CATSTVLGPYEQYF
- | TRBJ2-7 | - | TRBV9 | TGTGCCAGCAGCCCCCCCGGCGGGGAAGGTTACGAGCAGTACTTC | CASSPPGGEGYEQYF
- | TRBJ1-2 | - | TRBV6-2/TRBV6-3 | TGTGCCAGCAGAAGGCGGTATGGCTACACCTTC | CASRRRYGYTF
TRBD2 | TRBJ2-1 | - | TRBV6-4 | TGTGCCAGCAGTGACTCTACTAGCGGGAACCACAATGAGCAGTTCTTC | CASSDSTSGNHNEQFF
- | TRBJ2-1 | - | TRBV12-3/TRBV12-4 | TGTGCCAGCAGTTTACCACGGGATAGAGGCAATGAGCAGTTCTTC | CASSLPRDRGNEQFF
- | TRBJ2-2 | - | TRBV25-1 | TGTGCCAGCATTGGTGGCGGAACTGTCACCGGGGAGCTGTTTTTT | CASIGGGTVTGELFF
- | TRBJ2-7 | - | TRBV20-1 | TGCAGTGCAATCCTACCTAGCCAATCCTACGAGCAGTACTTC | CSAILPSQSYEQYF
- | TRBJ1-5 | - | TRBV6-2/TRBV6-3 | TGTGCCAGCAGAACGGATTCGCTTGGGCAGCCCCAGCATTTT | CASRTDSLGQPQHF
TRBD2 | TRBJ2-3 | - | TRBV29-1 | TGCAGCGTTGTAGTTCCACTAGCGACTCAACAAGCGGTCACAGATACGCAGTATTTT | CSVVVPLATQQAVTDTQYF
- | TRBJ2-1 | - | TRBV29-1 | TGCAGCGTTGGGGCTACCTACAATGAGCAGTTCTTC | CSVGATYNEQFF
TRBD2 | TRBJ2-2 | - | TRBV12-3/TRBV12-4 | TGTGCCAGTGCCCTAGCGGGAGGTGACACCGGGGAGCTGTTTTTT | CASALAGGDTGELFF
- | TRBJ2-2 | - | TRBV6-2/TRBV6-3 | TGTGCCAGCAGTTACTGGCCGGGGAACACCGGGGAGCTGTTTTTT | CASSYWPGNTGELFF
- | TRBJ2-2 | once | TRBV7-2 | TGTGCCAGCAGCATCCCCGGGCCGTCCGGGGAGCTGTTTTTT | CASSIPGPSGELFF
TRBD1 | TRBJ2-3 | - | TRBV28 | TGTGCCAGCACCCTGACAGGGTTCTCCCATGATACGCAGTATTTT | CASTLTGFSHDTQYF
- | TRBJ2-7 | few | TRBV12-3/TRBV12-4 | TGTGCCAGCAGTTTAACCCTCGAATACGAGCAGTACTTC | CASSLTLEYEQYF
- | TRBJ1-3 | - | TRBV27 | TGTGCCAGCAGCCCAATGGGGAGCAGCTCTGGAAACACCATATATTTT | CASSPMGSSSGNTIYF
- | TRBJ1-5 | - | TRBV27 | TGTGCCAGCAGTTTCGGGACTCTCCAGCCCCAGCATTTT | CASSFGTLQPQHF
TRBD2 | TRBJ2-7 | many | TRBV11-2 | TGTGCCAGCAGTTTAGCGGGGGGTACCTACGAGCAGTACTTC | CASSLAGGTYEQYF